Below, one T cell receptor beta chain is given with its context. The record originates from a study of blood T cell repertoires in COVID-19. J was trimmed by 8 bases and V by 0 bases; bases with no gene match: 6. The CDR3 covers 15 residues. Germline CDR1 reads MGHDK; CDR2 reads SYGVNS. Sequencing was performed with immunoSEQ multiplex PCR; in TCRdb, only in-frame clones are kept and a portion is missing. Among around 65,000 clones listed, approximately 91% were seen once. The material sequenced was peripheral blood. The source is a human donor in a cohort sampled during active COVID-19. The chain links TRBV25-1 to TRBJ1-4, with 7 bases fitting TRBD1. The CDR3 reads CASSEYLQGREKLFF. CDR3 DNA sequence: TGTGCCAGCAGTGAATATTTACAGGGGAGGGAAAAACTGTTTTTT.